The 18 T cell receptor beta chains below were found in one sample sequenced in a study of shared clonotypes between healthy human individuals. Terminally differentiated effector memory CD45RA+ cells were excluded by CCR7 positive selection of CD45RO-negative cells. The table came from immunoSEQ multiplex PCR; TCRdb's copy has only in-frame clones and leaves some out. The data hold about 2,100,000 clones, with around 93% observed a single time. Sample: naive CD8+ T cells from PBMCs. The receptors were gathered from a man aged 18 to 29 in good health. Some clones in this sample may be carry-over from other donors' samples.

The rearrangement uses TRBV5-6 and TRBJ2-2; D is uncertain. V lost 5 bases and J 6 bases, leaving 14 bases between the germline ends. CDR3 size: 14 residues. Germline CDR1 SGHDT, CDR2 YYEEEE. For the CDR3, the DNA is TGTGCCAGCAGTGAAAGGAGCGTTCCCGGGGAGCTGTTTTTT. Translation gives CASSERSVPGELFF.

This chain joins TRBV4-1 and TRBJ2-7, with D possibly TRBD1 on 5 matching bases. The CDR3 contains 13 residues. Germline values: CDR1 MGHRA, CDR2 YSYEKL. Trimming took 7 bases from V and 6 from J, leaving 16 bases between them. DNA of the CDR3: TGCGCCAGCAAGTTTGAAGGGGAAGGCGAGCAGTACTTC. This sequence encodes CASKFEGEGEQYF.

The chain uses TRBV28 and TRBJ1-3; D may be TRBD1 (5 bases). The V and J ends lost 3 bases and 3 bases respectively, with 18 bases between them. The germline gives CDR1 MDHEN, CDR2 SYDVKM. CDR3 size: 17 residues. The DNA of the CDR3 is TGTGCCAGCAGTTTGGGGGACGACCGGTTGTATGGAAACACCATATATTTT. Protein sequence: CASSLGDDRLYGNTIYF.

The V gene is TRBV10-3, the J gene TRBJ2-2; D is undetermined. The germline CDR1 and CDR2 sequences are ENHRY and SYGVKD. Trimming left V 3 bases short and J 0 bases short, with 8 bases between. This CDR3 comprises 15 residues. The DNA of the CDR3 is TGTGCCATCAGTGATCGGGCACCGAACACCGGGGAGCTGTTTTTT. Translation: CAISDRAPNTGELFF.

The gene calls are TRBV6-6 and TRBJ2-1; D remains unclear. V shed 5 bases and J shed 0 bases, with 14 bases lying between them. In germline, CDR1 is MNHNY, CDR2 SVGAGI (reference sequence). The CDR3 is 16 residues long. In nucleotides, the CDR3 is TGTGCCAGCAGTGCGGTCTATAGAAGCTCCTACAATGAGCAGTTCTTC. Encoded protein: CASSAVYRSSYNEQFF.

The chain joins TRBV27 to TRBJ2-5; D ambiguous. The germline gives CDR1 MNHEY, CDR2 SMNVEV (reference sequence). The CDR3 runs 14 residues. Trimming left V 2 bases short and J 5 bases short, with 12 bases between. The CDR3 here is CASSLRTPGETQYF. DNA for the CDR3: TGTGCCAGCAGTTTAAGGACCCCCGGGGAGACCCAGTACTTC.

The chain uses TRBV7-9 and TRBJ2-7; D may be TRBD1 or TRBD2 (7 bases each). Looked up from germline, CDR1 is SEHNR and CDR2 is FQNEAQ (reference sequence). The CDR3 loop spans 15 amino acids. Trimming pared 6 bases from V and 2 bases from J, leaving 17 bases between. DNA of the CDR3: TGTGCCAGCAGGGGAGGGACAGATAATGCCTACGAGCAGTACTTC. This codes for CASRGGTDNAYEQYF. Drawing the rest from reference TRBV7-9 and TRBJ2-7, the complete variable domain is DTGVSQNPRHKITKRGQNVTFRCDPISEHNRLYWYRQTLGQGPEFLTYFQNEAQLEKSRLLSDRFSAERPKGSFSTLEIQRTEQGDSAMYLCASRGGTDNAYEQYFGPGTRLTVT.

The V call is TRBV7-3, the J call TRBJ2-1; TRBD2 matches at 9 bases. The ends lost 0 bases at V and 4 bases at J; junction bases unmatched: 16. Per the germline V gene, CDR1 is SGHTA and CDR2 is FQGTGA. This CDR3 contains 20 residues. Here the CDR3 reads CASSLTGALWREGPYNEQFF. The CDR3 DNA is TGTGCCAGCAGCTTAACGGGGGCCTTGTGGCGGGAGGGCCCGTACAATGAGCAGTTCTTC. The variable domain in full, completed from reference TRBV7-3 and TRBJ2-1, reads GAGVSQTPSNKVTEKGKYVELRCDPISGHTALYWYRQSLGQGPEFLIYFQGTGAADDSGLPNDRFFAVRPEGSVSTLKIQRTERGDSAVYLCASSLTGALWREGPYNEQFFGPGTRLTVL.

The table lists this clone with a count of one. The chain couples TRBV5-4 to TRBJ2-7; 14 bases fit TRBD2. The CDR3 spans 17 residues. The V gene's germline CDR1 is SGHNT and CDR2 YYREEE (reference sequence). V lost 4 bases to trimming and J lost 7 bases; unmatched junction nucleotides: 13. The CDR3 DNA reads as TGTGCCAGCAGCCCCGGGGGATTGGGACTAGCGGGAGCGGAGCAGTACTTC. It yields the protein CASSPGGLGLAGAEQYF. Looking up the rest from reference TRBV5-4 and TRBJ2-7 gives the full variable domain: ETGVTQSPTHLIKTRGQQVTLRCSSQSGHNTVSWYQQALGQGPQFIFQYYREEENGRGNFPPRFSGLQFPNYSSELNVNALELDDSALYLCASSPGGLGLAGAEQYFGPGTRLTVT.

The rearrangement uses TRBV9 and TRBJ1-2; D ambiguous. The V end was cut by 7 bases, the J end by 5 bases, with 12 bases between. Germline CDR1 SGDLS, CDR2 YYNGEE. This CDR3 comprises 12 residues. The CDR3 region is CASLGGPYGYTF. The CDR3 region has the DNA TGTGCCAGCCTCGGAGGGCCTTATGGCTACACCTTC.

This clone was recorded once. V is TRBV28 and J is TRBJ2-5; D remains ambiguous. CDR3 length: 15 residues. Trimming shortened V by 6 bases and J by 2 bases, and 16 bases separated the two germline ends. Germline lookup yields CDR1 MDHEN and CDR2 SYDVKM. In DNA, the CDR3 is TGTGCCAGCAGCTATACCGTGGACGGGCAAGAGACCCAGTACTTC. The encoded protein is CASSYTVDGQETQYF.

This chain uses TRBV4-1 with TRBJ2-5; D is unresolved. CDR3 length equals 15 residues. CDR1 and CDR2 (germline): MGHRA, YSYEKL. V was shortened by 1 base and J by 3 bases, with 12 bases between the two germline ends. CDR3 bases: TGCGCCAGCAGCCAAGCGGTCAGCTTAGAAGAGACCCAGTACTTC. Its protein product is CASSQAVSLEETQYF.

This sequence joins TRBV13 and TRBJ2-1; no clear D. This CDR3 comprises 13 residues. Germline CDR1 is PRHDT and CDR2 is FYEKMQ (reference sequence). The V gene lost 0 bases and the J gene lost 7 bases, with 7 bases spanning the gap. CDR3 sequence reads: CASSLGNGNEQFF. CDR3 DNA sequence: TGTGCCAGCAGCTTAGGAAACGGGAATGAGCAGTTCTTC.

The chain couples TRBV7-9 to TRBJ2-2; D unresolved. Germline values: CDR1 SEHNR, CDR2 FQNEAQ (reference sequence). This CDR3 has 14 amino acids. Deletions cut 4 bases from V and 2 bases from J, with 8 bases between. Here the CDR3 reads CASSSARNTGELFF. The CDR3 DNA sequence: TGTGCCAGCAGCTCCGCCCGAAACACCGGGGAGCTGTTTTTT. Combining the CDR3 with reference TRBV7-9 and TRBJ2-2 gives the whole variable domain DTGVSQNPRHKITKRGQNVTFRCDPISEHNRLYWYRQTLGQGPEFLTYFQNEAQLEKSRLLSDRFSAERPKGSFSTLEIQRTEQGDSAMYLCASSSARNTGELFFGEGSRLTVL.

The chain uses TRBV11-3 and TRBJ2-2; 10 nucleotides line up with TRBD1. This CDR3 is built from 15 residues. V was clipped by 5 bases and J by 6 bases; unmatched bases: 6. In germline, CDR1 is SGHNT, CDR2 YENEEA. This chain's CDR3 is CASSARQGASGELFF. DNA of the CDR3: TGTGCCAGCAGCGCCAGACAGGGGGCTTCCGGGGAGCTGTTTTTT.

The V and J genes are TRBV7-3 and TRBJ2-7; D may be TRBD1 (5 bases). The CDR3 covers 13 residues. Germline CDR1 and CDR2: SGHTA and FQGTGA. The V and J ends lost 3 bases and 6 bases respectively, with 12 bases between them. The DNA for the CDR3 is TGTGCCAGCAGCTTCATTGGGGCCAGCGAGCAGTACTTC. Protein product: CASSFIGASEQYF.

The gene calls are TRBV19 and TRBJ2-1; D is unresolved. The germline V gene has CDR1 LNHDA and CDR2 SQIVND (reference sequence). Trimming left V 3 bases short and J 4 bases short, with 13 bases between. This CDR3 has 15 amino acids. CDR3 nucleotide sequence: TGTGCCAGTAGTATGAGGCCGCCAGAATACAATGAGCAGTTCTTC. Its protein product is CASSMRPPEYNEQFF.

This clone was counted a single time. Other DNA sequences in the same sample also yield this CDR3. The chain has TRBV7-2 and TRBJ1-5; D call uncertain. Germline V gene lookup returns CDR1 SGHTA and CDR2 FQGNSA. V lost 3 bases and J 2 bases, leaving 5 bases between the germline ends. This CDR3 has 13 residues. The CDR3 DNA reads as TGTGCCAGCAGCTTCCGAGGCAATCAGCCCCAGCATTTT. Its translation is CASSFRGNQPQHF.